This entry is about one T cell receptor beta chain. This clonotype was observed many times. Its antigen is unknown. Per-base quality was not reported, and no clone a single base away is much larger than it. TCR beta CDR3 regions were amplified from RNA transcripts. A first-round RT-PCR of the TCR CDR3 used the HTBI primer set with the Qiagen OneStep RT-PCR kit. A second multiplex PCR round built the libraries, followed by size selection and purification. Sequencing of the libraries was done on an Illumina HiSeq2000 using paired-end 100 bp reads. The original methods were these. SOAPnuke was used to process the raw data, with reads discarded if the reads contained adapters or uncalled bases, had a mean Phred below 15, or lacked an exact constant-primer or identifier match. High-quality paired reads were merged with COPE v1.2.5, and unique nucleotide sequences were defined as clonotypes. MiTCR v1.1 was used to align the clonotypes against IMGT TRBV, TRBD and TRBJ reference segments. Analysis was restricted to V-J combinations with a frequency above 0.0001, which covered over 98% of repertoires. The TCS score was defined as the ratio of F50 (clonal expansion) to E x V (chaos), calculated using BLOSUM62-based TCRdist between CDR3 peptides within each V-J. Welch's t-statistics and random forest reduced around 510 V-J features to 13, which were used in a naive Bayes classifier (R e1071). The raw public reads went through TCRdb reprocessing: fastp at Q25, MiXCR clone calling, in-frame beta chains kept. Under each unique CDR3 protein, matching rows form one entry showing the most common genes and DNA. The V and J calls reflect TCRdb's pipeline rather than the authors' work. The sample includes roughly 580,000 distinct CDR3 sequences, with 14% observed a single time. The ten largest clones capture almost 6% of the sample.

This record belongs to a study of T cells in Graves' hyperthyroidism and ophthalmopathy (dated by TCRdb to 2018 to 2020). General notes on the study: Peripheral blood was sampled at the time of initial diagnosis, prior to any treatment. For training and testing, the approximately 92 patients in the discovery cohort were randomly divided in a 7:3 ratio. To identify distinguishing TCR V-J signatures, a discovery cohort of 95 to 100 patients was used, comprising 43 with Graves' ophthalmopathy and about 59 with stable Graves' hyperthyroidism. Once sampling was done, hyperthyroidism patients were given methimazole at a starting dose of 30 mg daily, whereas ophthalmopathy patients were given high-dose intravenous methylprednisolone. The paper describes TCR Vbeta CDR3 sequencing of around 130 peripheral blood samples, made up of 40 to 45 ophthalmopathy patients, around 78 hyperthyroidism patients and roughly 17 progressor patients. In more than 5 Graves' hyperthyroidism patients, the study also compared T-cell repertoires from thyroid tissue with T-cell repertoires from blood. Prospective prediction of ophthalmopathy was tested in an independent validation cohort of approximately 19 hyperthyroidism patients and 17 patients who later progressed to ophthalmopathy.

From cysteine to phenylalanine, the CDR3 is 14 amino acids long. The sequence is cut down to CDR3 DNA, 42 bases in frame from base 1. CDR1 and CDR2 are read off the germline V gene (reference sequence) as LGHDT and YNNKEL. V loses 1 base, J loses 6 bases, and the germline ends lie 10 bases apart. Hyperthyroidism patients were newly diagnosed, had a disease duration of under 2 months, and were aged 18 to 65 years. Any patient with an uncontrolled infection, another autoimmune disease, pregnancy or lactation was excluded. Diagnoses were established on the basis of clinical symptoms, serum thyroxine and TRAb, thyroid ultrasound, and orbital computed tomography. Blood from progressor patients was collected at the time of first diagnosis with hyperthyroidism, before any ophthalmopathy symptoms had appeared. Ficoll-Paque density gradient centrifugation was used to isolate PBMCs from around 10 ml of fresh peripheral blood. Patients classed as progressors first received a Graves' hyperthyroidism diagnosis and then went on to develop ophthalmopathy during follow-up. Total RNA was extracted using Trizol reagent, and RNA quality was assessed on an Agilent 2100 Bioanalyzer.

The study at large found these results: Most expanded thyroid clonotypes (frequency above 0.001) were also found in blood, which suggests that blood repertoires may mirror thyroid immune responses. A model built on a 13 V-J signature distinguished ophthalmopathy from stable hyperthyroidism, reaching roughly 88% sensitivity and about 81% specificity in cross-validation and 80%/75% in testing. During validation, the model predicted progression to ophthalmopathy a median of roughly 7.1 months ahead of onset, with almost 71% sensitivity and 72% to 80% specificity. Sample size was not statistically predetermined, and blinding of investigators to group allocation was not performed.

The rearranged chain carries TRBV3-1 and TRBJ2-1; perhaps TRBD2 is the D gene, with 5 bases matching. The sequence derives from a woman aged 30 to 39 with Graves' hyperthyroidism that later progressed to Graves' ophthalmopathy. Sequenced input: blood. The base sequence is TGTGCCAGCAGCCAAGCGGACTCCGCCAATGAGCAGTTCTTC. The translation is CASSQADSANEQFF.